The rows below give T cell receptor beta chains drawn from one sample of a study of CD8 T cells in Susac syndrome. TCRdb processed the immunoSEQ multiplex PCR reads anew with MiXCR; each CDR3 protein has one entry. Of tens of thousands of distinct CDR3 sequences in the sample, 80% to 95% were seen once. The sequenced sample consisted of CD8+ T cells from PBMCs. These receptors originate from a human donor in good health. Both conserved end residues are part of each CDR3. A D gene is named only where the DNA matches it firmly. A clone size is listed for some rows: how often the clone was seen (once, few, many), or a class if it is expanded.

size | length | J | V | D | DNA | CDR3
- | 15 | TRBJ2-1 | TRBV4-1 | - | TGCGCCAGCAGCCAAGACGGCGGAGTCTACAATGAGCAGTTCTTC | CASSQDGGVYNEQFF
- | 18 | TRBJ2-2 | TRBV6-2/TRBV6-3 | - | TGTGCCAGCAGTTACACGGGGACTCCCCAGACTCACACCGGGGAGCTGTTTTTT | CASSYTGTPQTHTGELFF
- | 11 | TRBJ1-1 | TRBV5-5 | - | TGTGCCAGCAGCTTGACGCATGAAGCTTTCTTT | CASSLTHEAFF
- | 13 | TRBJ2-1 | TRBV30 | - | TGTGCCTGGAACTCGGAATCCTACAATGAGCAGTTCTTC | CAWNSESYNEQFF
- | 14 | TRBJ1-1 | TRBV7-9 | - | TGTGCCAGCAGCCCCGGGGCAGGGAACACTGAAGCTTTCTTT | CASSPGAGNTEAFF
- | 13 | TRBJ1-1 | TRBV4-1 | - | TGCGCCAGCAGCTCACAGGGTATCACTGAAGCTTTCTTT | CASSSQGITEAFF
- | 13 | TRBJ2-1 | TRBV7-9 | - | TGTGCCAGCAGCCACTCAGGGGGGCTTGAGCAGTTCTTC | CASSHSGGLEQFF
- | 16 | TRBJ2-4 | TRBV9 | - | TGTGCCAGCAGCGACACTAGCAACGCAGACCGGAACATTCAGTACTTC | CASSDTSNADRNIQYF
- | 16 | TRBJ2-1 | TRBV4-1 | - | TGCGCCAGCAGCCATGATCGGGAGTATGGTGCCAATGAGCAGTTCTTC | CASSHDREYGANEQFF
- | 16 | TRBJ2-1 | TRBV27 | TRBD2 | TGTGCCAGCAGTCTCTCAGCGGGAGAGACCTACAATGAGCAGTTCTTC | CASSLSAGETYNEQFF
- | 14 | TRBJ2-5 | TRBV7-9 | - | TGTGCCAGCAGCTTAGTACAGGGACACGAGACCCAGTACTTC | CASSLVQGHETQYF
- | 13 | TRBJ2-7 | TRBV28 | TRBD1 | TGTGCCAGCCGTGGGGACAGGCTCTACGAGCAGTACTTC | CASRGDRLYEQYF
- | 16 | TRBJ2-7 | TRBV27 | TRBD1 | TGTGCCAGCAGTTTATATGGGACAGGGGAGTCCTACGAGCAGTACTTC | CASSLYGTGESYEQYF
- | 20 | TRBJ2-2 | TRBV19 | TRBD1 | TGTGCCAGTAGTCTAAGCGTCCTCGGGACAGGGAGTGGATGGACCGGGGAGCTGTTTTTT | CASSLSVLGTGSGWTGELFF
- | 12 | TRBJ1-1 | TRBV29-1 | - | TGCAGCGTATACAGGGAAGGGACTGAAGCTTTCTTT | CSVYREGTEAFF
- | 16 | TRBJ2-1 | TRBV7-9 | - | TGTGCCAGCAGCCTCTGGACTGCGGATTTCTACAATGAGCAGTTCTTC | CASSLWTADFYNEQFF
- | 16 | TRBJ2-2 | TRBV12-3/TRBV12-4 | TRBD1 | TGTGCCAGCAGCCCAGGGACAGGGTTGGGCACCGGGGAGCTGTTTTTT | CASSPGTGLGTGELFF
- | 14 | TRBJ2-7 | TRBV4-1 | TRBD1 | TGCGCCAGCAGCCAAGTGGGGACAGGCTACGAGCAGTACTTC | CASSQVGTGYEQYF
- | 12 | TRBJ1-1 | TRBV30 | - | TGTGCCTGGGACGAAGGGACGGCAGAAGCTTTCTTT | CAWDEGTAEAFF
- | 16 | TRBJ2-1 | TRBV4-3 | TRBD2 | TGCGCCAGCAGCCAAGAGGGACTAGCCCGCTACAATGAGCAGTTCTTC | CASSQEGLARYNEQFF
- | 11 | TRBJ2-7 | TRBV29-1 | - | TGCAGCGTTGAAGATAACTACGAGCAGTACTTC | CSVEDNYEQYF
- | 16 | TRBJ1-2 | TRBV4-1 | - | TGCGCCAGCAGCCAAGGCTCCTGGACTGTAGAAGGCGGCTACACCTTC | CASSQGSWTVEGGYTF
once | 14 | TRBJ2-7 | TRBV12-5 | TRBD1 | TGTGCTAGTGCCATATCGACAGGGGACTACGAGCAGTACTTC | CASAISTGDYEQYF
few | 14 | TRBJ2-7 | TRBV27 | - | TGTGCCAGCAGTTTGCGGGGGCCCAACTACGAGCAGTACTTC | CASSLRGPNYEQYF
- | 15 | TRBJ2-7 | TRBV15 | - | TGTGCCACCAGCAGCCCGCGGGACGGACGCTACGAGCAGTACTTC | CATSSPRDGRYEQYF
once | 15 | TRBJ1-5 | TRBV12-5 | - | TGTGCTAGTGGTTTGTCGGTGAGTTTCAATCAGCCCCAGCATTTT | CASGLSVSFNQPQHF
- | 13 | TRBJ2-1 | TRBV30 | TRBD1 | TGTGCTACCCGGACAGGGGGCTACAATGAGCAGTTCTTC | CATRTGGYNEQFF
once | 14 | TRBJ2-3 | TRBV2 | - | TGTGCCAGCAGGGGCCCGGACCCGACAGATACGCAGTATTTT | CASRGPDPTDTQYF
- | 16 | TRBJ1-1 | TRBV3-1 | - | TGTGCCAGCAGCCAAATGGCATTCGGCAGGGGCACTGAAGCTTTCTTT | CASSQMAFGRGTEAFF
- | 18 | TRBJ2-2 | TRBV14 | TRBD2 | TGTGCCAGCAGCCACGCACTCCGCGGGAGGGCCGGCACCGGGGAGCTGTTTTTT | CASSHALRGRAGTGELFF
- | 13 | TRBJ2-1 | TRBV20-1 | - | TGCAGTGCTAGAGATATCAGGGGTAATGAGCAGTTCTTC | CSARDIRGNEQFF
- | 14 | TRBJ1-5 | TRBV2 | - | TGTGCCAGCAGGGGGGCCAGTAAGAATCAGCCCCAGCATTTT | CASRGASKNQPQHF
- | 13 | TRBJ1-1 | TRBV30 | - | TGTGCCTGGAGTAGGGGGGAGAACACTGAAGCTTTCTTT | CAWSRGENTEAFF
- | 14 | TRBJ1-4 | TRBV6-5 | - | TGTGCCAGCACCCACGACGCGTCTAATGAAAAACTGTTTTTT | CASTHDASNEKLFF
- | 14 | TRBJ1-2 | TRBV19 | TRBD1 | TGTGCCAGTAGTGGACAGGGGGCTCACTATGGCTACACCTTC | CASSGQGAHYGYTF
- | 16 | TRBJ2-7 | TRBV20-1 | TRBD1 | TGCAGTGCTAGAGACCACGGGACAGGGTTCTCCTACGAGCAGTACTTC | CSARDHGTGFSYEQYF
- | 15 | TRBJ2-7 | TRBV30 | TRBD2 | TGTGCCTGGAGTCCTTCTAGCGGGAGCCCCTACGAGCAGTACTTC | CAWSPSSGSPYEQYF
- | 12 | TRBJ2-1 | TRBV30 | - | TGTGCCTGGGATGGAACAGGGCATGAGCAGTTCTTC | CAWDGTGHEQFF
- | 12 | TRBJ2-3 | TRBV21-1 | - | TGTGCCGGCGGTCTAGTCGCAGATACGCAGTATTTT | CAGGLVADTQYF
- | 16 | TRBJ2-1 | TRBV5-4 | TRBD2 | TGTGCCAGCACCAAAACTAGCGGGAGATCCTACAATGAGCAGTTCTTC | CASTKTSGRSYNEQFF
once | 15 | TRBJ2-1 | TRBV2 | - | TGTGCCAGCAGTGAAATCGCGAGTGGACACAATGAGCAGTTCTTC | CASSEIASGHNEQFF
- | 13 | TRBJ2-7 | TRBV12-5 | - | TGTGCTAGTGGCCTCGTCAGTTCCTACGAGCAGTACTTC | CASGLVSSYEQYF
- | 15 | TRBJ1-1 | TRBV29-1 | - | TGCAGCGTTGAAGATCCGATAGGGACGAACACTGAAGCTTTCTTT | CSVEDPIGTNTEAFF
- | 15 | TRBJ1-2 | TRBV4-3 | - | TGCGCCAGCAGCCAAGACCGGCTCCTGGGCTATGGCTACACCTTC | CASSQDRLLGYGYTF
- | 14 | TRBJ2-1 | TRBV29-1 | - | TGCAGCGTCAACCCGGTTGGGCCCTACAATGAGCAGTTCTTC | CSVNPVGPYNEQFF
- | 15 | TRBJ2-7 | TRBV29-1 | TRBD1 | TGCAGCGTTGAAATTGGACAGGGGATATCCTACGAGCAGTACTTC | CSVEIGQGISYEQYF